A selection of T cell receptor beta chains follows, all from one sample in a study of T cell repertoires in cytomegalovirus infection. TCRdb re-derived calls from the reads in MiXCR, one entry per CDR3 protein. The sample lists more than 400,000 distinct CDR3 sequences, approximately 25% occurring once. The specimen was PBMCs. The receptors derive from a human donor in good health (CMV status not recorded). Some clones in this sample may be carry-over from other donors' samples. Both conserved end residues are part of each CDR3. Each record gives: J gene, D gene, clone size, V gene, CDR3 protein, CDR3 DNA. D genes are given only for firm matches. A clone size is listed for some rows: how often the clone was seen (once, few, many), or a class if it is expanded.

J gene: TRBJ1-1
D gene: .
clone size: many
V gene: TRBV7-2
CDR3 protein: CASSWGMNTEAFF
CDR3 DNA: TGTGCCAGCAGCTGGGGGATGAACACTGAAGCTTTCTTT

J gene: TRBJ1-5
D gene: .
clone size: few
V gene: TRBV27
CDR3 protein: CASSFEEGQPQHF
CDR3 DNA: TGTGCCAGCAGTTTTGAGGAGGGTCAGCCCCAGCATTTT

J gene: TRBJ1-2
D gene: TRBD1
clone size: .
V gene: TRBV29-1
CDR3 protein: CSVDLGDRGLRYGYTF
CDR3 DNA: TGCAGCGTTGACCTGGGGGACAGGGGGTTACGCTATGGCTACACCTTC

J gene: TRBJ2-4
D gene: .
clone size: few
V gene: TRBV6-5
CDR3 protein: CASSYSAPGNIQYF
CDR3 DNA: TGTGCCAGCAGTTACTCGGCCCCGGGAAACATTCAGTACTTC

J gene: TRBJ1-3
D gene: .
clone size: many
V gene: TRBV12-3/TRBV12-4
CDR3 protein: CASTARALSGNTIYF
CDR3 DNA: TGTGCCAGCACCGCCCGGGCCCTCTCTGGAAACACCATATATTTT

J gene: TRBJ1-1
D gene: .
clone size: many
V gene: TRBV7-8
CDR3 protein: CASSLARDTLNTEAFF
CDR3 DNA: TGTGCCAGCAGCTTAGCCCGGGACACCCTGAACACTGAAGCTTTCTTT

J gene: TRBJ2-1
D gene: TRBD1
clone size: few
V gene: TRBV4-3
CDR3 protein: CASSQEDRGPYNEQFF
CDR3 DNA: TGCGCCAGCAGCCAAGAGGACAGGGGGCCGTACAATGAGCAGTTCTTC

J gene: TRBJ1-2
D gene: TRBD1
clone size: few
V gene: TRBV28
CDR3 protein: CASSVDRGRYGYTF
CDR3 DNA: TGTGCCAGCAGTGTCGACAGGGGCCGGTATGGCTACACCTTC

J gene: TRBJ1-4
D gene: TRBD1
clone size: .
V gene: TRBV28
CDR3 protein: CASKGGQQLGNEKLFF
CDR3 DNA: TGTGCCAGCAAGGGGGGACAGCAGCTTGGTAATGAAAAACTGTTTTTT

J gene: TRBJ2-3
D gene: .
clone size: few
V gene: TRBV7-9
CDR3 protein: CASSSNSGQYTDTQYF
CDR3 DNA: TGTGCCAGCAGCTCAAACTCAGGACAGTACACAGATACGCAGTATTTT

J gene: TRBJ2-5
D gene: TRBD2
clone size: few
V gene: TRBV7-2
CDR3 protein: CASSGSGRAIETQYF
CDR3 DNA: TGTGCCAGCAGCGGTAGCGGGAGGGCAATCGAGACCCAGTACTTC

J gene: TRBJ2-5
D gene: TRBD2
clone size: few
V gene: TRBV30
CDR3 protein: CAWRGLAGVSRETQYF
CDR3 DNA: TGTGCCTGGAGAGGACTAGCGGGAGTCTCGAGAGAGACCCAGTACTTC

J gene: TRBJ2-1
D gene: .
clone size: .
V gene: TRBV7-2
CDR3 protein: CASSNKVGGSYNEQFF
CDR3 DNA: TGTGCCAGCAGTAACAAAGTAGGGGGGTCCTACAATGAGCAGTTCTTC

J gene: TRBJ2-2
D gene: .
clone size: .
V gene: TRBV7-2
CDR3 protein: CASSLGLGAGELFF
CDR3 DNA: TGTGCCAGCAGCTTAGGTCTGGGTGCCGGGGAGCTGTTTTTT

J gene: TRBJ2-1
D gene: .
clone size: few
V gene: TRBV4-3
CDR3 protein: CASSQDRTYNEQFF
CDR3 DNA: TGCGCCAGCAGCCAAGACAGAACCTACAATGAGCAGTTCTTC

J gene: TRBJ2-5
D gene: TRBD2
clone size: .
V gene: TRBV6-2/TRBV6-3
CDR3 protein: CASSYLLGAPTHGLAGVETQYF
CDR3 DNA: TGTGCCAGCAGTTATCTTCTCGGCGCTCCGACTCACGGACTAGCGGGAGTCGAGACCCAGTACTTC

J gene: TRBJ2-1
D gene: .
clone size: few
V gene: TRBV12-5
CDR3 protein: CASGQPGQVNEQFF
CDR3 DNA: TGTGCTAGTGGACAGCCGGGCCAAGTCAATGAGCAGTTCTTC

J gene: TRBJ2-1
D gene: .
clone size: many
V gene: TRBV7-8
CDR3 protein: CASSLAVTPDSSLRIF
CDR3 DNA: TGTGCCAGCAGCTTAGCCGTAACCCCGGACTCCTCATTGAGAATCTTC

J gene: TRBJ1-1
D gene: .
clone size: .
V gene: TRBV10-3
CDR3 protein: CAIRVDTEAFF
CDR3 DNA: TGTGCCATCAGGGTGGACACTGAAGCTTTCTTT

J gene: TRBJ2-1
D gene: TRBD2
clone size: many
V gene: TRBV7-2
CDR3 protein: CASSASGSLYNEQFF
CDR3 DNA: TGTGCCAGCAGCGCTAGCGGGAGCCTCTACAATGAGCAGTTCTTC

J gene: TRBJ2-5
D gene: TRBD2
clone size: few
V gene: TRBV14
CDR3 protein: CASSQGLVLAGAVGETQYF
CDR3 DNA: TGTGCCAGCAGCCAAGGATTGGTGTTAGCGGGAGCGGTGGGAGAGACCCAGTACTTC

J gene: TRBJ2-3
D gene: TRBD2
clone size: .
V gene: TRBV7-2
CDR3 protein: CASSSGLAGETDTQYF
CDR3 DNA: TGTGCCAGCAGCTCAGGACTAGCGGGAGAAACAGATACGCAGTATTTT

J gene: TRBJ1-2
D gene: .
clone size: few
V gene: TRBV24-1
CDR3 protein: CATSVDKNYGYTF
CDR3 DNA: TGTGCCACCAGCGTCGACAAGAACTATGGCTACACCTTC

J gene: TRBJ2-7
D gene: .
clone size: many
V gene: TRBV7-2
CDR3 protein: CASSLAPGYEQYF
CDR3 DNA: TGTGCCAGCAGCTTAGCGCCGGGCTACGAGCAGTACTTC

J gene: TRBJ2-5
D gene: .
clone size: .
V gene: TRBV19
CDR3 protein: CASLSRYDQETQYF
CDR3 DNA: TGTGCCAGTTTAAGTCGCTATGACCAAGAGACCCAGTACTTC

J gene: TRBJ2-3
D gene: TRBD2
clone size: .
V gene: TRBV5-4
CDR3 protein: CASSLDWTSGDTQYF
CDR3 DNA: TGTGCCAGCAGCTTGGATTGGACTAGCGGCGATACGCAGTATTTT

J gene: TRBJ1-4
D gene: .
clone size: few
V gene: TRBV7-9
CDR3 protein: CASSFDRSATNEKLFF
CDR3 DNA: TGTGCCAGCAGTTTCGACAGGTCTGCAACTAATGAAAAACTGTTTTTT

J gene: TRBJ2-5
D gene: .
clone size: .
V gene: TRBV7-9
CDR3 protein: CASSFVAETQYF
CDR3 DNA: TGTGCCAGCAGCTTCGTAGCGGAGACCCAGTACTTC

J gene: TRBJ2-7
D gene: .
clone size: .
V gene: TRBV20-1
CDR3 protein: CSAIVENWSYEQYF
CDR3 DNA: TGCAGTGCTATTGTGGAAAACTGGTCCTACGAGCAGTACTTC

J gene: TRBJ1-1
D gene: .
clone size: few
V gene: TRBV12-3/TRBV12-4
CDR3 protein: CASSLALGKTEAFF
CDR3 DNA: TGTGCCAGCAGTTTAGCCCTTGGGAAGACTGAAGCTTTCTTT

J gene: TRBJ2-2
D gene: TRBD2
clone size: many
V gene: TRBV7-6
CDR3 protein: CASSLGTSGMDGELFF
CDR3 DNA: TGTGCCAGCAGCTTAGGAACTAGCGGGATGGACGGGGAGCTGTTTTTT

J gene: TRBJ1-1
D gene: TRBD1
clone size: few
V gene: TRBV29-1
CDR3 protein: CSVETGTNTEAFF
CDR3 DNA: TGCAGCGTTGAGACAGGGACGAACACTGAAGCTTTCTTT

J gene: TRBJ2-4
D gene: TRBD2
clone size: .
V gene: TRBV4-1
CDR3 protein: CASARASGKNIQYF
CDR3 DNA: TGCGCCAGCGCCAGGGCTAGCGGAAAAAACATTCAGTACTTC

J gene: TRBJ2-3
D gene: TRBD1
clone size: many
V gene: TRBV7-2
CDR3 protein: CASSPPRRGPSTDTQYF
CDR3 DNA: TGTGCCAGCAGCCCACCTCGTAGGGGGCCTAGCACAGATACGCAGTATTTT

J gene: TRBJ2-6
D gene: .
clone size: few
V gene: TRBV6-4
CDR3 protein: CASSDSGGTGPFGANVLTF
CDR3 DNA: TGTGCCAGCAGTGACTCGGGAGGGACAGGACCCTTTGGGGCCAACGTCCTGACTTTC

J gene: TRBJ2-1
D gene: TRBD2
clone size: .
V gene: TRBV4-1
CDR3 protein: CASSPIAGRPNEQFF
CDR3 DNA: TGCGCCAGCAGCCCGATAGCGGGCCGTCCCAATGAGCAGTTCTTC

J gene: TRBJ2-5
D gene: .
clone size: .
V gene: TRBV7-2
CDR3 protein: CASSFRADRTQYF
CDR3 DNA: TGTGCCAGCAGCTTTCGGGCCGACCGGACCCAGTACTTC

J gene: TRBJ2-5
D gene: .
clone size: .
V gene: TRBV2
CDR3 protein: CASTREYQETQYF
CDR3 DNA: TGTGCCAGCACCAGGGAGTACCAAGAGACCCAGTACTTC

J gene: TRBJ1-6
D gene: TRBD1
clone size: .
V gene: TRBV10-3
CDR3 protein: CAISEGSTGFNSPLHF
CDR3 DNA: TGTGCCATCAGTGAGGGGTCGACAGGGTTTAATTCACCCCTCCACTTT

J gene: TRBJ2-1
D gene: .
clone size: few
V gene: TRBV11-2
CDR3 protein: CASSLDPGVAYNEQFF
CDR3 DNA: TGTGCCAGCAGCTTAGATCCGGGAGTAGCGTACAATGAGCAGTTCTTC

J gene: TRBJ1-2
D gene: .
clone size: .
V gene: TRBV18
CDR3 protein: CASSRRSSNYGYTF
CDR3 DNA: TGTGCCAGCTCGCGTCGGAGTTCTAACTATGGCTACACCTTC

J gene: TRBJ2-6
D gene: .
clone size: many
V gene: TRBV7-3
CDR3 protein: CASSLTPTSGANVLTF
CDR3 DNA: TGTGCCAGCAGCTTAACCCCAACCTCTGGGGCCAACGTCCTGACTTTC

J gene: TRBJ2-1
D gene: .
clone size: .
V gene: TRBV5-1
CDR3 protein: CASSYGSENNEQFF
CDR3 DNA: TGCGCCAGCAGCTACGGTAGCGAGAACAATGAGCAGTTCTTC

J gene: TRBJ1-1
D gene: .
clone size: few
V gene: TRBV4-1
CDR3 protein: CASSQASANTEAFF
CDR3 DNA: TGCGCCAGCAGCCAGGCCTCTGCGAACACTGAAGCTTTCTTT

J gene: TRBJ2-1
D gene: .
clone size: few
V gene: TRBV5-6
CDR3 protein: CASSLTLSPSYNEQFF
CDR3 DNA: TGTGCCAGCAGCTTAACCCTGAGTCCGAGCTACAATGAGCAGTTCTTC

J gene: TRBJ2-2
D gene: TRBD2
clone size: .
V gene: TRBV10-3
CDR3 protein: CAISESGSGTGELFF
CDR3 DNA: TGTGCCATCAGTGAAAGCGGGAGCGGCACCGGGGAGCTGTTTTTT

J gene: TRBJ2-7
D gene: .
clone size: .
V gene: TRBV29-1
CDR3 protein: CSVGTHSYEQYF
CDR3 DNA: TGCAGCGTTGGGACGCACTCCTACGAGCAGTACTTC

J gene: TRBJ2-1
D gene: TRBD2
clone size: .
V gene: TRBV2
CDR3 protein: CASSERVGGRDEQFF
CDR3 DNA: TGTGCCAGCAGTGAAAGAGTGGGAGGGCGGGATGAGCAGTTCTTC

J gene: TRBJ2-3
D gene: .
clone size: few
V gene: TRBV10-3
CDR3 protein: CALSPEGTDTQYF
CDR3 DNA: TGTGCACTTAGCCCTGAGGGCACAGATACGCAGTATTTT

J gene: TRBJ2-1
D gene: .
clone size: few
V gene: TRBV7-9
CDR3 protein: CASNPSGTQNNEQFF
CDR3 DNA: TGTGCCAGCAACCCTTCCGGGACTCAGAACAATGAGCAGTTCTTC

J gene: TRBJ2-5
D gene: TRBD2
clone size: .
V gene: TRBV12-3/TRBV12-4
CDR3 protein: CASSPEGGTSGRMWETQYF
CDR3 DNA: TGTGCCAGCAGTCCCGAGGGTGGGACTAGCGGGAGAATGTGGGAGACCCAGTACTTC

J gene: TRBJ1-3
D gene: .
clone size: .
V gene: TRBV6-5
CDR3 protein: CASTKTSGSGNTIYF
CDR3 DNA: TGTGCCAGCACCAAGACATCAGGGTCTGGAAACACCATATATTTT

J gene: TRBJ1-1
D gene: TRBD1
clone size: .
V gene: TRBV5-4
CDR3 protein: CASSQQGVREAFF
CDR3 DNA: TGTGCCAGCAGCCAGCAGGGGGTGAGGGAAGCTTTCTTT

J gene: TRBJ1-2
D gene: .
clone size: few
V gene: TRBV12-3/TRBV12-4
CDR3 protein: CASSPLGGDVGGYTF
CDR3 DNA: TGTGCCAGCAGTCCTTTAGGGGGGGATGTGGGCGGCTACACCTTC

J gene: TRBJ1-2
D gene: TRBD1
clone size: many
V gene: TRBV7-6
CDR3 protein: CASSTGTVNYGYTF
CDR3 DNA: TGTGCCAGCAGTACCGGGACAGTAAACTATGGCTACACCTTC

J gene: TRBJ2-5
D gene: .
clone size: .
V gene: TRBV5-4
CDR3 protein: CASSLGFPSQETQYF
CDR3 DNA: TGTGCCAGCAGCTTGGGTTTTCCCAGCCAAGAGACCCAGTACTTC

J gene: TRBJ1-6
D gene: TRBD1
clone size: few
V gene: TRBV4-3
CDR3 protein: CASSQDGGRGNSPLHF
CDR3 DNA: TGCGCCAGCAGCCAAGATGGTGGCAGGGGGAATTCACCCCTCCACTTT

J gene: TRBJ1-1
D gene: .
clone size: few
V gene: TRBV29-1
CDR3 protein: CSVAQDGGVGAEAFF
CDR3 DNA: TGCAGCGTCGCCCAGGATGGGGGGGTAGGCGCTGAAGCTTTCTTT